These 11 T cell receptor beta chains originate from one sample sequenced in a study of cytomegalovirus exposure and HLA in healthy donors. It was with 60 Vbeta and 13 Jbeta primers that the PCR ran. Using immunoSEQ multiplex PCR, the repertoire was profiled, and TCRdb retains in-frame clones only, with some absent. This sample yields around 130,000 clones, of which roughly three fifths are seen a single time; under 9.5% belongs to the top ten. Sample: PBMCs. These receptors were obtained from a middle-aged woman in good health and CMV-seropositive.

The V and J genes are TRBV18 and TRBJ2-7; TRBD2 matches at 13 bases. V shed 2 bases and J 5 bases; nucleotides not matched to a gene: 0. Germline-derived CDR1 and CDR2 are KGHSH and LQKENI. The CDR3 has 14 amino acids. The CDR3 loop is CASSPGLAGDEQYF. DNA of the CDR3: TGTGCCAGCTCACCAGGACTAGCGGGAGACGAGCAGTACTTC.

The CDR3 nucleotides are TGTGCCAGCAGCTCTAGCGGGAGGGCCGAGATTCAGTACTTC. Protein: CASSSSGRAEIQYF. This chain connects TRBV27 to TRBJ2-4, with TRBD2 matching 12 bases. CDR3 length: 14 amino acids. Per germline, CDR1 MNHEY and CDR2 SMNVEV (reference sequence). V was pared by 6 bases and J by 10 bases, with 7 bases of the junction left unmatched.

The rearrangement joins TRBV2 to TRBJ2-5; tentative D call: TRBD1 (5 bases). The J call may be in error: the DNA end matches TRBJ2-7 better. Germline V gives CDR1 SNHLY, CDR2 FYNNEI. This CDR3 spans 11 amino acids. The CDR3 reads CASSQGYEQYF. The CDR3, as DNA: TGTGCCAGCAGCCAGGGCTACGAGCAGTACTTC.

The chain combines TRBV5-5 with TRBJ1-2; the D is unclear. This CDR3 has 15 amino acids. CDR1 is SGHKS, CDR2 YYEKEE, per germline (reference sequence). V was shortened by 2 bases and J by 3 bases, with 14 bases between the two germline ends. The DNA for the CDR3 is TGTGCCAGCAGCTTAGGTTACACGGCGGACTATGGCTACACCTTC. Translation gives CASSLGYTADYGYTF.

The V call is TRBV11-3, the J call TRBJ2-3; possible D gene TRBD2, 6 bases. Per germline, CDR1 SGHNT and CDR2 YENEEA. Trimming left V 1 base short and J 6 bases short, with 11 bases between. This CDR3 has 14 amino acids. CDR3 in DNA: TGTGCCAGCAGCTTAGGGGACTCCGGGGATACGCAGTATTTT. Residues: CASSLGDSGDTQYF.

The gene calls are TRBV5-1 and TRBJ2-1; TRBD2 might be the D (6 bases). The CDR3 spans 14 residues. V lost 2 bases and J lost 5, with 11 bases in between. In germline, CDR1 is SGHRS, CDR2 YFSETQ. This chain's CDR3 is CASSFRDLDNEQFF. The CDR3 nucleotides read TGCGCCAGCAGCTTCCGGGACTTAGACAATGAGCAGTTCTTC.

This rearrangement joins TRBV18 to TRBJ2-7; 7 bases are a match to TRBD2. CDR3 length: 15 amino acids. The germline gives CDR1 KGHSH, CDR2 LQKENI. Losses at the gene ends were 0 bases for V and 4 bases for J; bases not matched to a gene: 6. In DNA, the CDR3 is TGTGCCAGCTCACCACCGAGTAGCGGGTTATACGAGCAGTACTTC. Protein sequence: CASSPPSSGLYEQYF. Drawing the rest from reference TRBV18 and TRBJ2-7, the complete variable domain is NAGVMQNPRHLVRRRGQEARLRCSPMKGHSHVYWYRQLPEEGLKFMVYLQKENIIDESGMPKERFSAEFPKEGPSILRIQQVVRGDSAAYFCASSPPSSGLYEQYFGPGTRLTVT.

The chain recombines TRBV5-1 with TRBJ1-5; unclear D gene. Trimming cost V 0 bases and J 4 bases, with 11 bases left between them. The CDR3 sequence is 15 residues long. Looked up from germline, CDR1 is SGHRS and CDR2 is YFSETQ. The DNA of the CDR3 is TGCGCCAGCAGCTTGGATGCTGGGCCTAATCAGCCCCAGCATTTT. Its translation: CASSLDAGPNQPQHF. The entire variable domain, with the rest obtained from reference TRBV5-1 and TRBJ1-5, is as follows: KAGVTQTPRYLIKTRGQQVTLSCSPISGHRSVSWYQQTPGQGLQFLFEYFSETQRNKGNFPGRFSGRQFSNSRSEMNVSTLELGDSALYLCASSLDAGPNQPQHFGDGTRLSIL.

This chain uses TRBV6-1 with TRBJ2-6, with D unresolved. This CDR3 comprises 14 residues. The V end was cut by 5 bases, the J end by 0 bases, with 5 bases between. Per the germline V gene, CDR1 is MNHNS and CDR2 is SASEGT. The CDR3 loop reads CASSTRSGANVLTF. The CDR3 DNA follows: TGTGCCAGCAGTACACGCTCTGGGGCCAACGTCCTGACTTTC.

The chain employs TRBV10-2 and TRBJ2-2; TRBD1 agrees at 8 bases. The CDR3 contains 15 residues. Germline CDR1 reads WSHSY; CDR2 reads SAAADI. V was pared by 8 bases and J by 2 bases, with 7 bases of the junction left unmatched. The CDR3 loop reads CASRLGQGNTGELFF. DNA for the CDR3: TGCGCCAGCCGGCTAGGACAGGGAAACACCGGGGAGCTGTTTTTT.

This clone was recorded a few times. The rearrangement joins TRBV28 to TRBJ1-5; D unresolved. Deletions cut 3 bases from V and 6 bases from J, with 9 bases between. Germline V lookup: CDR1 MDHEN, CDR2 SYDVKM. This CDR3 spans 13 amino acids. The CDR3 nucleotides are TGTGCCAGCAGTTTGGTCCGAGCTCAGCCCCAGCATTTT. Protein sequence: CASSLVRAQPQHF.